These T cell receptor beta chains were read from a single sample in a study of T cells in Graves' hyperthyroidism and ophthalmopathy. TCRdb itself ran the multiplex PCR reads through MiXCR, one entry per CDR3 protein. This sample yields about 200,000 distinct CDR3 sequences, of which about a sixth are seen a single time; around 48% belongs to the top ten. Sequenced input: blood. These TCRs come from a woman aged 50 to 60 with Graves' hyperthyroidism. Both conserved end residues are part of each CDR3. Each record gives: CDR3 protein, CDR3 DNA, V gene, D gene, CDR3 length, J gene, clone size. D genes are given only for firm matches. Clone size appears in some rows only: once, few, many, or a class for an expanded clone.

CDR3: CASTKSGEIPEAFF; DNA: TGTGCCAGCACTAAATCCGGGGAGATACCTGAAGCTTTCTTT; V: TRBV28; D: NA; length: 14; J: TRBJ1-1; size: many
CDR3: CASSFSEMDTGELFF; DNA: TGTGCCAGCAGCTTCTCGGAGATGGATACCGGGGAGCTGTTTTTT; V: TRBV5-6; D: NA; length: 15; J: TRBJ2-2; size: NA
CDR3: CASSEIAGLETDTQYF; DNA: TGTGCCAGCAGCGAAATCGCGGGACTAGAGACAGATACGCAGTATTTT; V: TRBV6-1; D: TRBD2; length: 16; J: TRBJ2-3; size: many
CDR3: CASSEPVEDRGPGTQYF; DNA: TGTGCCAGCAGTGAACCTGTGGAGGACAGGGGGCCCGGTACGCAGTATTTT; V: TRBV2; D: TRBD1; length: 17; J: TRBJ2-3; size: NA
CDR3: CAWSLRTGYTF; DNA: TGTGCCTGGAGTCTCCGGACCGGCTACACCTTC; V: TRBV30; D: NA; length: 11; J: TRBJ1-2; size: NA
CDR3: CASSRRGNEQFF; DNA: TGTGCCAGCAGCCGTAGGGGCAATGAGCAGTTCTTC; V: TRBV11-1; D: NA; length: 12; J: TRBJ2-1; size: many
CDR3: CASRAEATNEKLFF; DNA: TGTGCCAGCAGGGCCGAGGCAACTAATGAAAAACTGTTTTTT; V: TRBV2; D: NA; length: 14; J: TRBJ1-4; size: many
CDR3: CASSPPIVLAKNIQYF; DNA: TGTGCCAGCTCACCACCGATCGTATTAGCCAAAAACATTCAGTACTTC; V: TRBV18; D: NA; length: 16; J: TRBJ2-4; size: many
CDR3: CASSPMGGLNTEAFF; DNA: TGTGCCAGCAGCCCAATGGGGGGACTGAACACTGAAGCTTTCTTT; V: TRBV5-6; D: NA; length: 15; J: TRBJ1-1; size: many
CDR3: CAWKKPGQPTYEQYF; DNA: TGTGCCTGGAAGAAGCCGGGACAACCTACCTACGAGCAGTACTTC; V: TRBV30; D: NA; length: 15; J: TRBJ2-7; size: many
CDR3: CASSFNPISGRTYEQYF; DNA: TGTGCCAGCAGTTTTAATCCCATTAGCGGGCGGACCTACGAGCAGTACTTC; V: TRBV12-3/TRBV12-4; D: TRBD2; length: 17; J: TRBJ2-7; size: many
CDR3: CASSELVGITYNEQFF; DNA: TGCGCCAGCAGTGAGTTGGTGGGTATTACCTACAATGAGCAGTTCTTC; V: TRBV10-1; D: NA; length: 16; J: TRBJ2-1; size: NA